This is a list of T cell receptor beta chains from one sample in a study of regulatory T cells in long-lasting Graves disease. From the multiplex PCR reads, TCRdb called clonotypes with MiXCR, one entry per CDR3 protein. The profile shows approximately 380,000 distinct CDR3 sequences, under 25% of them singletons. Material: peripheral blood mononuclear cells (PBMCs), obtained when the disease was refractory, from a patient treated with antithyroid drugs. The receptors stem from a female donor with Graves disease. Each CDR3 is given with its conserved first and last residue. D genes are given only for firm matches. Clone size is shown for a subset of rows, as once, few, many or a class of expanded clone.

CDR3 DNA: TGTGCCAGCAGCGAAGTCCCCAACTATGGCTACACCTTC
CDR3 protein: CASSEVPNYGYTF
clone size: NA
J gene: TRBJ1-2
D gene: NA
V gene: TRBV7-3

CDR3 DNA: TGTGCCATCAGTGAAGTGGAAGCGGGTCGGGGGGATACGCAGTATTTT
CDR3 protein: CAISEVEAGRGDTQYF
clone size: NA
J gene: TRBJ2-3
D gene: NA
V gene: TRBV10-3

CDR3 DNA: TGTGCCAGCAGCTTATTTGGACAAGGAAACACCATATATTTT
CDR3 protein: CASSLFGQGNTIYF
clone size: NA
J gene: TRBJ1-3
D gene: NA
V gene: TRBV7-2

CDR3 DNA: TGTGCCAGCAGCTTAGGGGACTTCCTCACCGGGGAGCTGTTTTTT
CDR3 protein: CASSLGDFLTGELFF
clone size: few
J gene: TRBJ2-2
D gene: NA
V gene: TRBV7-8

CDR3 DNA: TGTGCCAGCAGTTACGCTTTGGGCAGTTCCTACGAGCAGTACTTC
CDR3 protein: CASSYALGSSYEQYF
clone size: NA
J gene: TRBJ2-7
D gene: NA
V gene: TRBV6-5

CDR3 DNA: TGTGCCAGCAGCGACGACAGCACCGGGGAGCTGTTTTTT
CDR3 protein: CASSDDSTGELFF
clone size: NA
J gene: TRBJ2-2
D gene: NA
V gene: TRBV7-9

CDR3 DNA: TGCAGTGCTAGAAACAGGGAGATAGACCAAGAGACCCAGTACTTC
CDR3 protein: CSARNREIDQETQYF
clone size: NA
J gene: TRBJ2-5
D gene: NA
V gene: TRBV20-1

CDR3 DNA: TGTGCCAGCACCCCTGAGACGAGCGGCACTGAAGCTCTCTTT
CDR3 protein: CASTPETSGTEALF
clone size: once
J gene: TRBJ1-1
D gene: NA
V gene: TRBV6-1

CDR3 DNA: TGTGCCTGGAGTGCGGACACGAACACTGAAGCTTTCTTT
CDR3 protein: CAWSADTNTEAFF
clone size: few
J gene: TRBJ1-1
D gene: NA
V gene: TRBV30

CDR3 DNA: TGTGCCAGCAGTTTATGGGCCGGAGAAAATGAAAAACTGTTTTTT
CDR3 protein: CASSLWAGENEKLFF
clone size: many
J gene: TRBJ1-4
D gene: NA
V gene: TRBV27

CDR3 DNA: TGTGCCAGCACCCAACAGGGGGCGAACACTGAAGCTTTCTTT
CDR3 protein: CASTQQGANTEAFF
clone size: many
J gene: TRBJ1-1
D gene: TRBD1
V gene: TRBV7-3